These 28 T cell receptor beta chains came from one sample sequenced in a study of blood T cell repertoires in COVID-19. The assay was immunoSEQ multiplex PCR, and TCRdb's table has in-frame clones only and misses some. Of around 77,000 clones in the sample, around 80% were seen once. The specimen sequenced was peripheral blood. The receptor source for this set is a woman of 80 years or more with active or convalescent COVID-19.

J is TRBJ1-2 and V is TRBV30; TRBD1 matches at 7 bases. Germline-derived CDR1 and CDR2 are GTSNPN and SVGIG (reference sequence). There are 14 residues in the CDR3. The V gene end was trimmed by 7 bases and the J gene end by 7 bases; junction bases not matched to a gene: 15. The CDR3 DNA sequence: TGTGCCTCAGGGGGGACCGATTTGGATGTTGGCTACACCTTC. It specifies CASGGTDLDVGYTF. Combining the CDR3 with reference TRBV30 and TRBJ1-2 gives the whole variable domain SQTIHQWPATLVQPVGSPLSLECTVEGTSNPNLYWYRQAAGRGLQLLFYSVGIGQISSEVPQNLSASRPQDRQFILSSKKLLLSDSGFYLCASGGTDLDVGYTFGSGTRLTVV.

The genes are TRBV11-3 and TRBJ2-3; no definite D call. Deletions cut 5 bases from V and 3 bases from J, with 12 bases between. The CDR3 length is 14 residues. The germline V gene has CDR1 SGHNT and CDR2 YENEEA. The CDR3 here is CASSPSSETDTQYF. In nucleotides, the CDR3 is TGTGCCAGCAGCCCTTCTTCGGAGACAGATACGCAGTATTTT.

The chain uses TRBV7-9 and TRBJ1-6; possibly TRBD1 for D (5 bases). Trimming took 3 bases from V and 3 from J, leaving 12 bases between them. The CDR3 is 16 amino acids. CDR1 SEHNR and CDR2 FQNEAQ come from the germline V gene (reference sequence). The DNA of the CDR3 is TGTGCCAGCAGCTTCGCCGAAGGGGTCTATAATTCACCCCTCCACTTT. Protein sequence: CASSFAEGVYNSPLHF.

This clone appeared a few times. This rearrangement joins TRBV4-3 to TRBJ1-4; D remains unclear. This CDR3 comprises 15 residues. Germline V gene data show CDR1 as LGHNA and CDR2 as YSLEER. The V end was cut by 1 base, the J end by 8 bases, with 14 bases between. The CDR3 is CASSQVSSSGEKLFF. The CDR3 bases are TGCGCCAGCAGCCAAGTGAGCTCCTCGGGGGAAAAACTGTTTTTT.

The chain recombines TRBV18 with TRBJ1-5; a weak D match, TRBD1 (6 bases). From germline, CDR1 is KGHSH and CDR2 LQKENI. V was clipped by 3 bases and J by 1 base, with 10 bases between them. CDR3 size: 15 residues. CDR3 amino acids: CASSPRGQSNQPQHF. In DNA form, the CDR3 reads TGTGCCAGCTCACCCCGAGGACAGAGCAATCAGCCCCAGCATTTT.

Here the CDR3 reads CASSEEGLAGGRQFF. In DNA, the CDR3 is TGTGCCAGCAGTGAAGAAGGACTAGCGGGGGGGCGGCAGTTCTTC. The chain uses TRBV6-1 and TRBJ2-1, with 15 bases aligning to TRBD2. The CDR3 is made up of 15 amino acids. J was trimmed by 12 bases and V by 1 base; bases with no gene match: 4. CDR1 is MNHNS, CDR2 SASEGT, per germline.

V and J are TRBV2 and TRBJ2-1, with a tentative D call TRBD2 (6 bases). In germline, CDR1 is SNHLY, CDR2 FYNNEI. The CDR3 spans 13 residues. The V gene lost 5 bases and the J gene lost 4 bases, with 9 bases spanning the gap. CDR3 in DNA: TGTGCCAGCAGTACGACTAGATACAATGAGCAGTTCTTC. Translating gives CASSTTRYNEQFF.

This chain joins TRBV14 and TRBJ1-5, with TRBD1 as a possible D gene (5 bases). Per germline, CDR1 SGHDN and CDR2 FVKESK. Between the trimmed V and J ends, which lost 0 bases and 4 bases, there was a span of 13 bases. The CDR3 sequence is 16 residues long. The CDR3 region is CASSQDFGAWNQPQHF. The CDR3 DNA follows: TGTGCCAGCAGCCAAGATTTTGGGGCTTGGAATCAGCCCCAGCATTTT.

This clone was observed a single time. The rearrangement joins TRBV3-1 (or the pseudogene TRBV3-2) to TRBJ2-7; 7 bases fit TRBD1. The CDR3 totals 16 residues. Germline V gene sequence: CDR1 LGHDT, CDR2 YNNKEL (reference sequence). V gave up 1 base and J gave up 2 bases; unmatched junction bases: 8. CDR3 sequence reads: CASSQVPGQNTYEQYF. CDR3 bases: TGTGCCAGCAGCCAAGTTCCGGGACAGAATACCTACGAGCAGTACTTC.

The chain couples TRBV7-2 to TRBJ1-4; D may be TRBD1 (5 bases). Per the germline V gene, CDR1 is SGHTA and CDR2 is FQGNSA. Trimming took 2 bases from V and 2 from J, leaving 9 bases between them. CDR3 size: 15 residues. CDR3 nucleotides: TGTGCCAGCAGCTTAATGGGGGGGACTAATGAAAAACTGTTTTTT. It encodes CASSLMGGTNEKLFF.

The rearrangement joins TRBV6-4 to TRBJ2-7; TRBD1 matches 7 bases. The germline gives CDR1 MRHNA, CDR2 SNTAGT. J gave up 2 bases and V 6 bases, and 7 bases lay outside the gene matches. The CDR3 totals 14 residues. CDR3 loop: CASSLRDSTYEQYF. CDR3 DNA sequence: TGTGCCAGCAGCCTCCGGGACAGCACCTACGAGCAGTACTTC.

For the CDR3, the DNA is TGTGCCAGTAAAACCGGGTATGACACTGAAGCTTTCTTT. Amino acids: CASKTGYDTEAFF. This rearrangement joins TRBV19 to TRBJ1-1; no clear D gene. The CDR3 length is 13 residues. With 7 bases removed from V and 3 bases from J, the gap between germline ends came to 12 bases. Germline V lookup: CDR1 LNHDA, CDR2 SQIVND (reference sequence).

V gene TRBV7-8 combines with J gene TRBJ1-4; possible D gene TRBD1, 6 bases. This CDR3 is 19 amino acids long. V was shortened by 5 bases and J by 3 bases, with 25 bases between the two germline ends. Germline V gene lookup returns CDR1 SGHVS and CDR2 FQNEAQ. The CDR3 region is CASSREPVDTGIANEKLFF. CDR3 DNA sequence: TGTGCCAGCAGCCGAGAACCAGTCGACACAGGGATAGCTAATGAAAAACTGTTTTTT.

The chain employs TRBV10-2 and TRBJ2-5; 7 positions agree with TRBD1. The CDR3 has 17 residues. Germline loops: CDR1 WSHSY, CDR2 SAAADI. Unmatched junction bases numbered 18, after V lost 6 bases and J lost 5 bases. The DNA for the CDR3 is TGCGCCAGCAGCGCTAGAGGGGGCAAAGGACGGCGTGAGACCCAGTACTTC. As protein: CASSARGGKGRRETQYF.

The CDR3 DNA sequence: TGTGCCACGGGACAGGGGCGGTGGGGCACTGAAGCTTTCTTT. Its translation is CATGQGRWGTEAFF. The chain recombines TRBV6-6 with TRBJ1-1, with 10 bases that match TRBD1. Germline V gene data show CDR1 as MNHNY and CDR2 as SVGAGI (reference sequence). The CDR3 contains 14 residues. With 10 bases clipped from V and 4 bases from J, the junction kept 9 bases outside the gene matches.

This clone occurred many times. The CDR3 loop is CATSDGPGQGKRQPQHF. The CDR3 DNA follows: TGTGCCACCAGTGATGGGCCGGGACAGGGGAAAAGGCAGCCCCAGCATTTT. This rearrangement joins TRBV24-1 to TRBJ1-5, with 10 positions matching TRBD1. CDR1 and CDR2 (germline): KGHDR, SFDVKD. V lost 3 bases to trimming and J lost 7 bases; unmatched junction nucleotides: 11. The CDR3 runs to 17 residues.

This chain joins TRBV18 and TRBJ1-2, with D possibly matching TRBD1 (5 bases). CDR1 KGHSH and CDR2 LQKENI come from the germline V gene. The length of the CDR3 is 16 residues. Trimming took 5 bases from V and 5 from J, leaving 21 bases between them. CDR3 sequence (DNA): TGTGCCAGCTCAACTGACTCGGGGAGGGACGGTTATGGCTACACCTTC. Its translation: CASSTDSGRDGYGYTF. The full variable domain, with the rest looked up from reference TRBV18 and TRBJ1-2, is NAGVMQNPRHLVRRRGQEARLRCSPMKGHSHVYWYRQLPEEGLKFMVYLQKENIIDESGMPKERFSAEFPKEGPSILRIQQVVRGDSAAYFCASSTDSGRDGYGYTFGSGTRLTVV.

The chain links TRBV11-2 to TRBJ1-1; the D is unclear. V was shortened by 6 bases and J by 0 bases, with 14 bases between the two germline ends. The CDR3 has 15 residues. Germline-derived CDR1 and CDR2 are SGHAT and FQNNGV. Here the CDR3 reads CASRKTDSMNTEAFF. CDR3 DNA sequence: TGTGCCAGCAGGAAAACGGACTCCATGAACACTGAAGCTTTCTTT.

This clone was seen more than once but under ten times. The rearrangement uses TRBV6-1 and TRBJ1-2, with 8 bases that match TRBD1. The trim removed 4 bases at V and 0 bases at J, leaving 10 bases unmatched. CDR3 length: 17 amino acids. Germline CDR1 and CDR2: MNHNS and SASEGT. CDR3 loop: CASSGKRTGRANYGYTF. As DNA, the CDR3 is TGTGCCAGCAGTGGAAAAAGGACAGGGAGAGCTAACTATGGCTACACCTTC.

The V gene is TRBV10-1, the J gene TRBJ2-1, with D perhaps TRBD1 (6 bases). The germline CDR1 and CDR2 sequences are WNHNN and SYGVQD (reference sequence). Between the trimmed V and J ends, which lost 6 bases and 8 bases, there was a span of 17 bases. The CDR3 totals 14 residues. CDR3 amino acids: CASSRDISVDEQFF. DNA of the CDR3: TGCGCCAGCAGCAGGGACATTTCTGTCGATGAGCAGTTCTTC.

The chain combines TRBV13 with TRBJ2-3; D call uncertain. Germline V lookup: CDR1 PRHDT, CDR2 FYEKMQ (reference sequence). The length of the CDR3 is 15 residues. Between the trimmed V and J ends, which lost 2 bases and 3 bases, there was a span of 12 bases. The CDR3 DNA reads TGTGCCAGCAGCTTAAAGAGGAGACGAACAGATACGCAGTATTTT. Translated, it gives CASSLKRRRTDTQYF.

The chain joins TRBV7-2 to TRBJ1-2; maybe TRBD1 (5 bases). The germline V and J ends were trimmed by 3 bases and 3 bases, with 14 bases remaining between them. The CDR3 sequence is 15 residues long. From germline, CDR1 is SGHTA and CDR2 FQGNSA. Here the CDR3 reads CASSFRGGTDYGYTF. The CDR3 bases are TGTGCCAGCAGCTTTCGCGGGGGTACGGACTATGGCTACACCTTC.

The chain is built from TRBV15 and TRBJ1-4; 7 bases match TRBD1. The junction had 11 bases not matched to a gene; V was cut back by 0 bases and J by 7 bases. The CDR3 is 17 residues long. Germline CDR1 is LNHNV and CDR2 is YYDKDF (reference sequence). Here the CDR3 DNA reads TGTGCCACCAGCAGAGATTGGACAGGCCCTGGGGGTGAAAAACTGTTTTTT. Its translation is CATSRDWTGPGGEKLFF.

The rearrangement uses TRBV4-3 and TRBJ1-1; no clear D gene. This CDR3 contains 14 residues. CDR1 is LGHNA, CDR2 YSLEER, per germline. V was clipped by 0 bases and J by 1 base, with 6 bases between them. The CDR3 here is CASSQDFRNTEAFF. In nucleotides, the CDR3 is TGCGCCAGCAGCCAAGATTTCAGGAACACTGAAGCTTTCTTT.

This clone turned up a few times. The V and J genes are TRBV7-2 and TRBJ1-4; no clear D gene. In germline, CDR1 is SGHTA, CDR2 FQGNSA. Trimming took 6 bases from V and 2 from J, leaving 7 bases between them. This CDR3 has 13 amino acids. CDR3 sequence reads: CASRLVTNEKLFF. In DNA, the CDR3 is TGTGCCAGCAGACTTGTTACTAATGAAAAACTGTTTTTT.

This rearrangement joins TRBV11-2 to TRBJ2-5; 12 nucleotides match TRBD2. CDR1 and CDR2 from the germline V gene are SGHAT and FQNNGV. This CDR3 has 17 residues. V dropped 6 bases and J dropped 5; count of bases not matched to a gene: 13. CDR3: CASSLGLAGLGGETQYF. CDR3 nucleotides: TGTGCCAGCAGTCTCGGACTAGCGGGGCTCGGGGGGGAGACCCAGTACTTC.

The chain joins TRBV29-1 to TRBJ2-1, with 9 bases that match TRBD2. Germline V gene lookup returns CDR1 SQVTM and CDR2 ANQGSEA. The length of the CDR3 is 16 residues. V was pared by 5 bases and J by 0 bases, with 8 bases of the junction left unmatched. In DNA form, the CDR3 reads TGCAGCGTTTCGGCTAGCGGGGACTACTCCTACAATGAGCAGTTCTTC. Its protein is CSVSASGDYSYNEQFF.

The chain combines TRBV30 with TRBJ2-1; maybe TRBD1 (6 bases). Trimming took off 5 bases at V and 9 bases at J, with 8 bases between the two ends. The V gene's germline CDR1 is GTSNPN and CDR2 SVGIG (reference sequence). The CDR3 totals 10 residues. The CDR3 DNA reads as TGTGCCTGGGGGGGCCCTGAGCAGTTCTTC. It specifies CAWGGPEQFF.